The sequence of this TCR beta chain was determined in a study of blood T cell repertoires in COVID-19. Clones were read by immunoSEQ multiplex PCR, and TCRdb kept only the in-frame ones, dropping some. This sample has about 290,000 clones, with 89% found just once. Input material: peripheral blood. This TCR was recovered from a woman in her twenties or thirties with COVID-19, enrolled during active disease.

CDR3 sequence: CASSVGGQGLDEQFF. CDR3 nucleotides: TGTGCCAGCAGCGTAGGGGGTCAGGGGTTGGATGAGCAGTTCTTC. The chain has TRBV9 and TRBJ2-1; possibly TRBD1 for D (6 bases). Germline lookup yields CDR1 SGDLS and CDR2 YYNGEE. The CDR3 consists of 15 residues. The V end lost 0 bases, the J end lost 8 bases, and 15 bases lay between the germline ends.